This passage covers 32 T cell receptor beta chains from one sample sequenced in a study of blood T cell repertoires in COVID-19. Here immunoSEQ multiplex PCR was the method, and the copy in TCRdb shows in-frame clones only, minus some. The sample contains around 400,000 clones, over 75% of which appear only once. Sample: PBMCs or T cells enriched from blood (not recorded which). The receptors here all came from a woman between 18 and 29 years old who had been exposed to COVID-19.

The genes are TRBV7-9 and TRBJ1-3; no clear D gene. This CDR3 comprises 17 residues. Germline V gene data show CDR1 as SEHNR and CDR2 as FQNEAQ (reference sequence). Trimming took off 7 bases at V and 2 bases at J, with 21 bases between the two ends. CDR3 amino acids: CASNSLDRGTTGNTIYF. The CDR3 coding sequence is TGTGCCAGCAACAGCTTAGACCGGGGAACCACTGGAAACACCATATATTTT.

The chain links TRBV20-1 to TRBJ1-6; D is ambiguous. The CDR3 length is 11 residues. Trimming took off 4 bases at V and 14 bases at J, with 12 bases between the two ends. Germline V lookup: CDR1 DFQATT, CDR2 SNEGSKA (reference sequence). The CDR3 loop reads CSAILAGSLHF. The CDR3 bases are TGCAGTGCTATTTTGGCGGGGTCCCTCCACTTT.

Points on this clone: The same CDR3 arises from other DNA sequences in this sample as well. The chain employs TRBV20-1 and TRBJ2-7; unclear D gene. Germline loops: CDR1 DFQATT, CDR2 SNEGSKA (reference sequence). CDR3 size: 11 residues. The V end lost 5 bases, the J end lost 0 bases, and 5 bases lay between the germline ends. The CDR3 DNA reads as TGCAGTGCTCTAAGCTCCTACGAGCAGTACTTC. It yields the protein CSALSSYEQYF.

This clone appeared once. This chain links TRBV29-1 with TRBJ1-3, with 7 bases matching TRBD1. The CDR3 has 15 amino acids. CDR1 is SQVTM, CDR2 ANQGSEA, per germline. V was pared by 5 bases and J by 0 bases, with 7 bases of the junction left unmatched. The DNA of the CDR3 is TGCAGCGTTAAGACGGACAGGAGCTCTGGAAACACCATATATTTT. Translated: CSVKTDRSSGNTIYF.

The chain joins TRBV5-1 to TRBJ1-2; TRBD1 aligns across 9 bases. Unmatched junction bases numbered 5, after V lost 4 bases and J lost 7 bases. This CDR3 has 13 residues. Germline CDR1 is SGHRS and CDR2 is YFSETQ. The chain's CDR3 is CASSLGTGSGYTF. CDR3 nucleotide sequence: TGCGCCAGCAGCCTCGGGACAGGGAGTGGCTACACCTTC.

The CDR3, as DNA: TGTGCCAGCAGTTTCCGGACAGGGGCCACTGAAGCTTTCTTT. Translation gives CASSFRTGATEAFF. The chain carries TRBV28 and TRBJ1-1, with 9 bases identical to TRBD1. J lost 4 bases, V lost 3 bases, and 3 bases had no gene match. CDR1 and CDR2 from the germline V gene are MDHEN and SYDVKM. There are 14 residues in the CDR3.

The chain carries TRBV6-5 and TRBJ1-5; a possible D gene is TRBD1 (6 bases). Germline V gives CDR1 MNHEY, CDR2 SVGAGI. Trimming removed 6 bases at V and 5 bases at J, with 14 bases between. The CDR3 has 14 residues. In nucleotides, the CDR3 is TGTGCCAGCAGGCGTACAGGGCAACATCAGCCCCAGCATTTT. It is translated as CASRRTGQHQPQHF.

The chain carries TRBV14 and TRBJ2-6, with TRBD1 identical over 7 bases. V was clipped by 4 bases and J by 8 bases; unmatched bases: 8. There are 15 residues in the CDR3. Germline V CDR1 and CDR2: SGHDN, FVKESK. The CDR3 DNA follows: TGTGCCAGCAGCCCGGACAGGCGACAGACCAACGTCCTGACTTTC. It translates to CASSPDRRQTNVLTF.

The J gene is TRBJ1-6, the V gene TRBV10-1, with a weak D call TRBD1 (6 bases). There are 15 residues in the CDR3. Between the trimmed V and J ends, which lost 6 bases and 5 bases, there was a span of 14 bases. Looked up from germline, CDR1 is WNHNN and CDR2 is SYGVQD (reference sequence). The CDR3 DNA follows: TGCGCCAGCAGGGCAGGGGCCACCAATAATTCACCCCTCCACTTT. It is translated as CASRAGATNNSPLHF.

The chain recombines TRBV7-2 with TRBJ1-3; no definite D call. Trimming left V 5 bases short and J 2 bases short, with 10 bases between. CDR3 length: 14 amino acids. Germline CDR1 and CDR2: SGHTA and FQGNSA. CDR3 amino acids: CASSPNSAGNTIYF. CDR3 bases: TGTGCCAGCAGCCCAAACAGTGCTGGAAACACCATATATTTT.

V usage is TRBV29-1 and J usage is TRBJ1-1; D is uncertain. From germline, CDR1 is SQVTM and CDR2 ANQGSEA. Trimming removed 8 bases from V and 1 base from J, with 8 bases in between. This CDR3 spans 11 amino acids. The CDR3 region is CSSQWNTEAFF. The CDR3 DNA reads as TGCAGCTCCCAGTGGAACACTGAAGCTTTCTTT.

This chain links TRBV6-2 or TRBV6-3 with TRBJ2-5, with TRBD2 identical over 8 bases. The V and J ends lost 2 bases and 6 bases, in that order; junction bases with no gene match: 5. This CDR3 contains 14 residues. Germline V gene lookup returns CDR1 MNHEY and CDR2 SVGEGT. The CDR3 coding sequence is TGTGCCAGCAGTTACACTGGACTAGCACAGACCCAGTACTTC. It codes for CASSYTGLAQTQYF.

J is TRBJ1-3 and V is TRBV2; TRBD1 is a possible D gene (6 bases). V was pared by 8 bases and J by 6 bases, with 17 bases between. The CDR3 totals 14 residues. Germline V gives CDR1 SNHLY, CDR2 FYNNEI. CDR3 protein: CASRLTGLKNTIYF. CDR3 in DNA: TGTGCCAGCCGATTGACAGGTCTGAAAAACACCATATATTTT.

This sequence joins TRBV5-4 and TRBJ1-4, with 8 positions matching TRBD1. The V gene's germline CDR1 is SGHNT and CDR2 YYREEE (reference sequence). The CDR3 consists of 15 residues. V lost 4 bases, J lost 4 bases, and 6 bases stayed unmatched. CDR3 DNA: TGTGCCAGCAGCCTGGGGACAGGCTTTAATGAAAAACTGTTTTTT. Protein product: CASSLGTGFNEKLFF. Supplemented by reference TRBV5-4 and TRBJ1-4, the full variable domain reads ETGVTQSPTHLIKTRGQQVTLRCSSQSGHNTVSWYQQALGQGPQFIFQYYREEENGRGNFPPRFSGLQFPNYSSELNVNALELDDSALYLCASSLGTGFNEKLFFGSGTQLSVL.

V and J are TRBV7-2 and TRBJ2-1; D is perhaps TRBD1 (5 bases). Trimming stripped 0 bases from V and 8 bases from J, with 23 bases between. In germline, CDR1 is SGHTA, CDR2 FQGNSA. This CDR3 region has 18 residues. CDR3 amino acids: CASSLALTEAPTLHEQFF. CDR3 DNA: TGTGCCAGCAGCTTAGCGCTGACAGAGGCCCCCACACTCCATGAGCAGTTCTTC.

This clone was counted once. The chain has TRBV28 and TRBJ1-6, with 8 bases that match TRBD1. The CDR3 has 16 amino acids. The germline gives CDR1 MDHEN, CDR2 SYDVKM. V lost 5 bases, J lost 8 bases, and 11 bases stayed unmatched. Written as DNA, the CDR3 is TGTGCCAGCAGTGGGGGGCAGGGGGCTGGGGATTCACCCCTCCACTTT. It translates to CASSGGQGAGDSPLHF.

The count of this clone is one. The chain is built from TRBV11-3 and TRBJ2-3; 10 bases map to TRBD2. This CDR3 has 23 residues. The germline V gene encodes CDR1 SGHNT and CDR2 YENEEA. V was clipped by 0 bases and J by 2 bases; unmatched bases: 23. The CDR3 is CASSLESREFGVGTSETTDTQYF. The CDR3 coding sequence is TGTGCCAGCAGCTTAGAGAGTCGGGAGTTTGGCGTCGGGACTAGCGAGACCACAGATACGCAGTATTTT.

The gene calls are TRBV3-1 (or the pseudogene TRBV3-2) and TRBJ2-7, with 13 bases that match TRBD2. The CDR3 runs to 17 residues. Per germline, CDR1 LGHDT and CDR2 YNNKEL (reference sequence). V lost 4 bases and J lost 0; bases outside the gene matches: 6. CDR3 DNA: TGTGCCAGCAGCCCTGCGACTAGCGGGGGGAGCTCCTACGAGCAGTACTTC. Its translation is CASSPATSGGSSYEQYF.

The chain is built from TRBV10-3 and TRBJ1-1; maybe TRBD1 (5 bases). This CDR3 is 15 amino acids long. In germline, CDR1 is ENHRY, CDR2 SYGVKD. V was trimmed by 3 bases and J by 0 bases, leaving 11 bases between them. In DNA, the CDR3 is TGTGCCATCAGTGATTTCGGGGGGATGAACACTGAAGCTTTCTTT. This codes for CAISDFGGMNTEAFF.

J is TRBJ2-3 and V is TRBV9, with D perhaps matching TRBD1 (5 bases). Between the trimmed V and J ends, which lost 7 bases and 0 bases, there was a span of 18 bases. From germline, CDR1 is SGDLS and CDR2 YYNGEE. The CDR3 contains 16 residues. CDR3: CASSEDRPSSTDTQYF. Here the CDR3 DNA reads TGTGCCAGCTCGGAAGACAGACCCAGTAGCACAGATACGCAGTATTTT.

The V call is TRBV5-5, the J call TRBJ2-7, with 9 positions matching TRBD1. V was clipped by 5 bases and J by 2 bases; unmatched bases: 5. Looked up from germline, CDR1 is SGHKS and CDR2 is YYEKEE (reference sequence). There are 14 residues in the CDR3. CDR3 sequence reads: CASRDRGAPYEQYF. CDR3 coding DNA: TGTGCCAGCAGAGACAGGGGGGCTCCCTACGAGCAGTACTTC. Filled out from reference TRBV5-5 and TRBJ2-7, the complete variable domain reads DAGVTQSPTHLIKTRGQQVTLRCSPISGHKSVSWYQQVLGQGPQFIFQYYEKEERGRGNFPDRFSARQFPNYSSELNVNALLLGDSALYLCASRDRGAPYEQYFGPGTRLTVT.

The chain recombines TRBV4-3 with TRBJ2-7, with 12 bases that match TRBD2. CDR3 size: 16 residues. V was pared by 1 base and J by 3 bases, with 4 bases of the junction left unmatched. In germline, CDR1 is LGHNA, CDR2 YSLEER. The chain's CDR3 is CASSQAPTSGGYEQYF. CDR3 DNA sequence: TGCGCCAGCAGCCAAGCGCCGACTAGCGGGGGCTACGAGCAGTACTTC.

This clone was counted only a few times. The CDR3 here is CASSTTGGRNSPLHF. The CDR3 region has the DNA TGTGCCAGCAGTACAACAGGGGGGAGGAATTCACCCCTCCACTTT. The chain uses TRBV27 and TRBJ1-6; TRBD1 matches 8 bases. Germline lookup yields CDR1 MNHEY and CDR2 SMNVEV (reference sequence). With V trimmed by 5 bases and J by 7 bases, 7 bases remained unmatched. This CDR3 contains 15 residues.

In regard to this clone: The sample has other DNA sequences that encode this CDR3 too. J is TRBJ2-1 and V is TRBV27, with D possibly TRBD2 on 6 matching bases. The CDR3 spans 15 residues. Trimming took 6 bases from V and 0 from J, leaving 12 bases between them. Germline V gene data show CDR1 as MNHEY and CDR2 as SMNVEV (reference sequence). In nucleotides, the CDR3 is TGTGCCAGCAGCTTGGACGGGAGCTCCTACAATGAGCAGTTCTTC. Translating it yields CASSLDGSSYNEQFF.

This clone occurred once. The chain joins TRBV5-6 to TRBJ2-5; 12 bases are a match to TRBD2. Losses at the gene ends were 1 base for V and 4 bases for J; bases not matched to a gene: 11. The germline CDR1 and CDR2 sequences are SGHDT and YYEEEE. CDR3 length: 18 residues. DNA of the CDR3: TGTGCCAGCAGCTTGAGGGCTAGCGGGAGGGCCTGGGTAGAGACCCAGTACTTC. This translates into CASSLRASGRAWVETQYF.

The chain employs TRBV7-6 and TRBJ1-6, with TRBD1 identical over 11 bases. The CDR3 spans 17 residues. The V gene's germline CDR1 is SGHVS and CDR2 FNYEAQ. J gave up 3 bases and V 5 bases, and 6 bases lay outside the gene matches. CDR3 in DNA: TGTGCCAGCAGCCCGGACAGGGGGCCAATCTATAATTCACCCCTCCACTTT. It is translated as CASSPDRGPIYNSPLHF.

The rearrangement links TRBV5-1 to TRBJ2-2; D may be TRBD1 (5 bases). The CDR3 is made up of 15 amino acids. CDR1 and CDR2 (germline): SGHRS, YFSETQ. V was trimmed by 2 bases and J by 1 base, leaving 9 bases between them. This CDR3 is CASSFGHGNTGELFF. CDR3 sequence (DNA): TGCGCCAGCAGCTTCGGACATGGGAACACCGGGGAGCTGTTTTTT.

CDR3 sequence: CASSTKLARRETQYF. The DNA of the CDR3 is TGTGCCAGCAGCACAAAACTAGCCAGGCGGGAGACCCAGTACTTC. The rearrangement links TRBV28 to TRBJ2-5; possible D gene TRBD2, 6 bases. CDR1 and CDR2 (germline): MDHEN, SYDVKM. Deletions cut 6 bases from V and 5 bases from J, with 19 bases between. There are 15 residues in the CDR3. Full variable domain (rest looked up from reference TRBV28 and TRBJ2-5): DVKVTQSSRYLVKRTGEKVFLECVQDMDHENMFWYRQDPGLGLRLIYFSYDVKMKEKGDIPEGYSVSREKKERFSLILESASTNQTSMYLCASSTKLARRETQYFGPGTRLLVL.

The chain employs TRBV5-4 and TRBJ2-3; tentatively, D is TRBD1 (5 bases). The V gene's germline CDR1 is SGHNT and CDR2 YYREEE (reference sequence). The CDR3 loop spans 16 amino acids. V lost 3 bases to trimming and J lost 0 bases, with 14 bases between them. As DNA, the CDR3 is TGTGCCAGCAGCTCACAGGCGAACCTCAGCACAGATACGCAGTATTTT. This sequence encodes CASSSQANLSTDTQYF.

On this clone: Other DNA sequences in the sample encode the same CDR3. The chain couples TRBV7-9 to TRBJ1-1; tentative D call: TRBD1 (6 bases). V shed 1 base and J shed 1 base, with 7 bases lying between them. CDR1 and CDR2 from the germline V gene are SEHNR and FQNEAQ (reference sequence). This CDR3 is built from 14 residues. The CDR3 sequence is CASSLGTANTEAFF. CDR3 coding DNA: TGTGCCAGCAGCTTAGGGACAGCGAACACTGAAGCTTTCTTT. Using reference TRBV7-9 and TRBJ1-1 for the parts outside the CDR3, the full variable domain is DTGVSQNPRHKITKRGQNVTFRCDPISEHNRLYWYRQTLGQGPEFLTYFQNEAQLEKSRLLSDRFSAERPKGSFSTLEIQRTEQGDSAMYLCASSLGTANTEAFFGQGTRLTVV.

V is TRBV7-9 and J is TRBJ1-2; weak D call: TRBD1 (5 bases). This CDR3 is 17 amino acids long. Looked up from germline, CDR1 is SEHNR and CDR2 is FQNEAQ (reference sequence). V lost 1 base, J lost 4 bases, and 19 bases lay in between. In DNA, the CDR3 is TGTGCCAGCAGCTTAGGCGGCGGAGGGGCAGGGATCTATGGCTACACCTTC. It is translated as CASSLGGGGAGIYGYTF.

This chain connects TRBV29-1 to TRBJ2-3; TRBD2 is a possible D gene (5 bases). CDR1 and CDR2 (germline): SQVTM, ANQGSEA. The length of the CDR3 is 13 residues. Trimming left V 4 bases short and J 0 bases short, with 8 bases between. The CDR3 DNA reads TGCAGCGTTGCCGGGATTAGCACAGATACGCAGTATTTT. This codes for CSVAGISTDTQYF.